This T cell receptor (beta chain) was documented in a study of cytomegalovirus exposure and HLA in healthy donors. In the study overall: The approximately 130 validation repertoires matched the roughly 700 first-cohort repertoires in platform, a later analysis reported. Study-wide results and limits: The study labeled 170 or so TCR beta chains cytomegalovirus-associated. Specificity of three CMV-associated chains for CMV antigens was verified in vitro.

This CDR3 is built from 15 residues. The germline CDR1 and CDR2 sequences are SGHAT and FQNNGV. With 5 bases clipped from V and 1 base from J, the junction kept 5 bases outside the gene matches. Data came from immunoSEQ multiplex PCR; TCRdb stores just in-frame clones and leaves some out. Of 150,000 to 200,000 clones listed, about 83% were seen once; the top ten hold 1.4%. In regard to this clone: What it binds is unknown.

The sequenced sample was PBMCs. The sequence was collected from a young woman in good health and CMV-seronegative. The chain employs TRBV11-2 and TRBJ1-5; 7 bases agree with TRBD1. The CDR3 spells CASSATGASNQPQHF. The CDR3 DNA follows: TGTGCCAGCAGCGCTACAGGGGCCAGCAATCAGCCCCAGCATTTT.